The next 12 T cell receptor beta chains were all read from a single sample in a study of blood T cell repertoires in COVID-19. Assay used: immunoSEQ multiplex PCR; TCRdb lists only in-frame clones, some missing. This sample has some 74,000 clones, with roughly 80% found just once. The sample taken for sequencing was peripheral blood. Receptor source: a woman at least 80 years old with active or convalescent COVID-19.

This chain joins TRBV28 and TRBJ2-6; D ambiguous. Germline V gene sequence: CDR1 MDHEN, CDR2 SYDVKM. V lost 4 bases and J lost 1, with 2 bases in between. There are 13 residues in the CDR3. DNA of the CDR3: TGTGCCAGCAGTTCTTCTGGGGCCAACGTCCTGACTTTC. Its translation: CASSSSGANVLTF.

This clone has more than one count but fewer than ten. The chain employs TRBV18 and TRBJ2-5, with 7 bases identical to TRBD1. J lost 3 bases, V lost 3 bases, and 1 base had no gene match. Germline assignment: CDR1 KGHSH and CDR2 LQKENI. The CDR3 is 13 amino acids. CDR3 protein: CASSPQGEETQYF. DNA for the CDR3: TGTGCCAGCTCACCCCAGGGGGAAGAGACCCAGTACTTC.

V gene TRBV7-3 combines with J gene TRBJ2-1; 11 bases agree with TRBD2. J was trimmed by 7 bases and V by 6 bases; bases with no gene match: 11. Germline lookup yields CDR1 SGHTA and CDR2 FQGTGA. The CDR3 length is 16 residues. The CDR3 spells CASSSSGGRLRNEQFF. The CDR3 region has the DNA TGTGCCAGCAGTTCTAGCGGGGGGCGCCTTCGAAATGAGCAGTTCTTC.

The chain employs TRBV7-9 and TRBJ1-5; D not resolved. The CDR3 length is 13 residues. Germline loops: CDR1 SEHNR, CDR2 FQNEAQ (reference sequence). Trimming took off 8 bases at V and 2 bases at J, with 10 bases between the two ends. CDR3 residues: CASSSGGNQPQHF. CDR3 DNA: TGTGCCAGCTCATCGGGAGGCAATCAGCCCCAGCATTTT.

This clone was recorded only once. V and J are TRBV7-2 and TRBJ2-6; TRBD1 matches at 7 bases. CDR1 SGHTA and CDR2 FQGNSA come from the germline V gene. This CDR3 is built from 16 residues. The V segment lost 5 bases and the J segment 0 bases; nucleotides outside the gene matches: 4. The CDR3 is CASSVGTASGANVLTF. The CDR3 nucleotides read TGTGCCAGCAGCGTGGGGACAGCCTCTGGGGCCAACGTCCTGACTTTC. Together with reference TRBV7-2 and TRBJ2-6, the CDR3 gives the full variable domain: GAGVSQSPSNKVTEKGKDVELRCDPISGHTALYWYRQSLGQGLEFLIYFQGNSAPDKSGLPSDRFSAERTGGSVSTLTIQRTQQEDSAVYLCASSVGTASGANVLTFGAGSRLTVL.

The chain uses TRBV28 and TRBJ1-5; no definite D call. The CDR3 sequence is 12 residues long. The V end was cut by 7 bases, the J end by 7 bases, with 11 bases between. Germline CDR1 and CDR2: MDHEN and SYDVKM. In nucleotides, the CDR3 is TGTGCCAGCACCCTTCCACAGCAGCCCCAGCATTTT. Its translation is CASTLPQQPQHF.

This clone was observed once. The chain joins TRBV6-5 to TRBJ2-7; 11 positions match TRBD1. V shed 2 bases and J 5 bases; nucleotides not matched to a gene: 5. The length of the CDR3 is 15 residues. Germline V gene sequence: CDR1 MNHEY, CDR2 SVGAGI. Here the CDR3 reads CASSYGGTGGHEQYF. CDR3 sequence (DNA): TGTGCCAGCAGTTACGGCGGGACAGGGGGTCACGAGCAGTACTTC.

CDR3 protein: CASSFTSGRAAGTGGELFF. CDR3 nucleotides: TGTGCCAGCAGCTTCACTAGCGGGAGGGCCGCGGGCACCGGCGGGGAGCTGTTTTTT. This chain links TRBV7-2 with TRBJ2-2; 13 positions match TRBD2. The CDR3 has 19 residues. V was clipped by 3 bases and J by 7 bases; unmatched bases: 14. The germline V gene encodes CDR1 SGHTA and CDR2 FQGNSA.

The V and J genes are TRBV28 and TRBJ1-2; no definite D call. The CDR3 is made up of 12 amino acids. The V end lost 4 bases, the J end lost 14 bases, and 17 bases lay between the germline ends. CDR1 is MDHEN, CDR2 SYDVKM, per germline. CDR3 DNA: TGTGCCAGCAGTTCGTATTCGGGGTTATGTACCTTC. It is translated as CASSSYSGLCTF.

The DNA for the CDR3 is TGTGCCATCAGGGGACAGGGGGCCTACGAGCAGTACTTC. Residues: CAIRGQGAYEQYF. The chain uses TRBV10-3 and TRBJ2-7; 11 positions match TRBD1. The ends lost 6 bases at V and 2 bases at J; junction bases unmatched: 0. The CDR3 totals 13 residues. Germline lookup yields CDR1 ENHRY and CDR2 SYGVKD.

The chain carries TRBV7-2 and TRBJ1-4, with D uncertain. The germline V gene encodes CDR1 SGHTA and CDR2 FQGNSA. Between the trimmed V and J ends, which lost 6 bases and 7 bases, there was a span of 15 bases. The CDR3 length is 14 residues. Here the CDR3 reads CASRKPGVSEKLFF. Written as DNA, the CDR3 is TGTGCCAGCAGGAAACCGGGAGTTAGTGAAAAACTGTTTTTT.

The chain couples TRBV19 to TRBJ2-1; perhaps TRBD2 as D (6 bases). This CDR3 has 14 amino acids. Looked up from germline, CDR1 is LNHDA and CDR2 is SQIVND (reference sequence). V was shortened by 7 bases and J by 0 bases, with 10 bases between the two germline ends. CDR3 sequence: CASKAGISYNEQFF. CDR3 coding DNA: TGTGCCAGTAAAGCGGGCATCTCCTACAATGAGCAGTTCTTC. The full variable domain, completed using reference TRBV19 and TRBJ2-1, is DGGITQSPKYLFRKEGQNVTLSCEQNLNHDAMYWYRQDPGQGLRLIYYSQIVNDFQKGDIAEGYSVSREKKESFPLTVTSAQKNPTAFYLCASKAGISYNEQFFGPGTRLTVL.